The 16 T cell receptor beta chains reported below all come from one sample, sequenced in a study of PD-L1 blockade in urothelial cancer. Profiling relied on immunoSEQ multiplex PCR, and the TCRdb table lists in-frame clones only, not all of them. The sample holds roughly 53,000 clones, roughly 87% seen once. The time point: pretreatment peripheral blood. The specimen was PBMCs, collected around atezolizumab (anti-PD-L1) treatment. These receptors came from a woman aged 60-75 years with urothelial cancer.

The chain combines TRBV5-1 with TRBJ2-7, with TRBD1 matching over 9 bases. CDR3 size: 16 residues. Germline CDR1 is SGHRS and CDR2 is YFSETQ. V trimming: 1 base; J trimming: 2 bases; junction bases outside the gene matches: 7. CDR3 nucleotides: TGCGCCAGCAGCTTGACGACAGGACAGGGGACCTACGAGCAGTACTTC. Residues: CASSLTTGQGTYEQYF.

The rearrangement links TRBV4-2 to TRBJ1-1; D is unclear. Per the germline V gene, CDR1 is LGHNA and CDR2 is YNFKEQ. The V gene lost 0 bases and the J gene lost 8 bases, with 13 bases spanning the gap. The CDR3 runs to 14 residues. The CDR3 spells CASSQDRGSREAFF. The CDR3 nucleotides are TGTGCCAGCAGCCAAGATCGTGGGAGTAGGGAAGCTTTCTTT.

As DNA, the CDR3 is TGTGCCAGTAGTTCAGGGTCCTTGGGCTACACCTTC. This sequence encodes CASSSGSLGYTF. This chain links TRBV19 with TRBJ1-2, with D possibly being TRBD1 (5 bases). Germline CDR1 reads LNHDA; CDR2 reads SQIVND (reference sequence). The CDR3 sequence is 12 residues long. V was shortened by 5 bases and J by 8 bases, with 12 bases between the two germline ends.

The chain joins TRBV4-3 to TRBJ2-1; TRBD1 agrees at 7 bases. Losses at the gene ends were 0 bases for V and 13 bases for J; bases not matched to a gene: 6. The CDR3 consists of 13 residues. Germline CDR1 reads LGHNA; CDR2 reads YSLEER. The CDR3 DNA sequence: TGCGCCAGCAGCCAAGATCGGGACAGTCCACAGTTCTTC. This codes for CASSQDRDSPQFF.

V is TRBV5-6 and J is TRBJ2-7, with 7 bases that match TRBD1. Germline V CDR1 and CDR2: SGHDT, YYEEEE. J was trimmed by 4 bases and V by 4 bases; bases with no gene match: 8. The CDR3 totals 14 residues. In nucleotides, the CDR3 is TGTGCCAGCAGCCTCCCGGGACAGAGATACGAGCAGTACTTC. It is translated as CASSLPGQRYEQYF.

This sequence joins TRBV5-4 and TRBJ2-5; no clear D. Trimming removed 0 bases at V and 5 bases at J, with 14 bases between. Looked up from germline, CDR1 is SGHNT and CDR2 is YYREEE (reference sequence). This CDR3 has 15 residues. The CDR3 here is CASSLGLGQAETQYF. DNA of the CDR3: TGTGCCAGCAGCTTGGGGTTGGGCCAGGCGGAGACCCAGTACTTC.

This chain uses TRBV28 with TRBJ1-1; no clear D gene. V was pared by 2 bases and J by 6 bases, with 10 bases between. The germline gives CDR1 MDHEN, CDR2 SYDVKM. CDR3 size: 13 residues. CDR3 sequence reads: CASSLMFTAEAFF. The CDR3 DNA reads TGTGCCAGCAGTTTAATGTTTACGGCTGAAGCTTTCTTT.

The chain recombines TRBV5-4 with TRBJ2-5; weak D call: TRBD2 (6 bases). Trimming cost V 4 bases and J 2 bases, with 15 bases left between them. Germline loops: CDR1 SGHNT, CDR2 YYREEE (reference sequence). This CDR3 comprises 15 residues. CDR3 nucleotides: TGTGCCAGCAGCCCCGGCGGGATCTGGCAAGAGACCCAGTACTTC. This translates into CASSPGGIWQETQYF.

CDR3 loop: CASSPGIMNTEAFF. CDR3 DNA sequence: TGTGCCAGCTCACCGGGCATAATGAACACTGAAGCTTTCTTT. The rearrangement links TRBV18 to TRBJ1-1; D not certain. This CDR3 is 14 amino acids long. V lost 3 bases to trimming and J lost 0 bases, with 8 bases between them. Germline V lookup: CDR1 KGHSH, CDR2 LQKENI. The variable domain in full, with the rest retrieved from reference TRBV18 and TRBJ1-1, is NAGVMQNPRHLVRRRGQEARLRCSPMKGHSHVYWYRQLPEEGLKFMVYLQKENIIDESGMPKERFSAEFPKEGPSILRIQQVVRGDSAAYFCASSPGIMNTEAFFGQGTRLTVV.

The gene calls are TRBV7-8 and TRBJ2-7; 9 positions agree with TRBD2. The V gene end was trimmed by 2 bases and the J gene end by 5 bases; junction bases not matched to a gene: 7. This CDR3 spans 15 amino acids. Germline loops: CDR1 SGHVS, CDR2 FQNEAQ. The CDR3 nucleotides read TGTGCCAGCAGCTTAAAAGGCGGGAGGGCCCACGAGCAGTACTTC. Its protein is CASSLKGGRAHEQYF.

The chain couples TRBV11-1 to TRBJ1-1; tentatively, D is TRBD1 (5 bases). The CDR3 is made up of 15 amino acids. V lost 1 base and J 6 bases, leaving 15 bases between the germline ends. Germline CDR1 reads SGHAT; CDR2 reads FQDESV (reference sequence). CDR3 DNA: TGTGCCAGCAGCTTAGTTATGGGGGGATCCGCTGAAGCTTTCTTT. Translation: CASSLVMGGSAEAFF.

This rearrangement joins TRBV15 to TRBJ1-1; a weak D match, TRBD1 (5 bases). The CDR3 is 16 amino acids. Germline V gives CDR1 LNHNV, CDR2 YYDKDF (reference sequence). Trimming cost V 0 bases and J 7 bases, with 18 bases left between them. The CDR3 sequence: CATSRDPGGGLDEAFF. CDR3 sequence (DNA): TGTGCCACCAGCAGAGATCCGGGGGGAGGCCTTGATGAAGCTTTCTTT.

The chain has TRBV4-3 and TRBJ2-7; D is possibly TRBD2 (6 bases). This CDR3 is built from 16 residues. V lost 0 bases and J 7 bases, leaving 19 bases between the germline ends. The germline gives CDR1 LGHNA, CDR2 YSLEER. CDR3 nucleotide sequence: TGCGCCAGCAGCCAAGAGGGGGGACTGCCCTTGGGGGAGCAGTACTTC. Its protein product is CASSQEGGLPLGEQYF.

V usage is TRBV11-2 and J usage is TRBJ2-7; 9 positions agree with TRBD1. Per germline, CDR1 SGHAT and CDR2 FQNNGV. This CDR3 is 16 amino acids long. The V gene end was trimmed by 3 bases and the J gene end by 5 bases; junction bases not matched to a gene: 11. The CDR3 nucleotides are TGTGCCAGCAGCTTGAAGAGACAGGGGGGTATTGACGAGCAGTACTTC. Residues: CASSLKRQGGIDEQYF.

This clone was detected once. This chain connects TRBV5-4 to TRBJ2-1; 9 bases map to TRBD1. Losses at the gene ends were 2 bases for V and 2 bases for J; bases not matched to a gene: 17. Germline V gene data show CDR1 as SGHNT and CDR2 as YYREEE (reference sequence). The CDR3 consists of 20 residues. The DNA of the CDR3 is TGTGCCAGCAGCTTAGGGACAGGGATGCTACTAGCGCCGACCTACAATGAGCAGTTCTTC. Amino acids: CASSLGTGMLLAPTYNEQFF.

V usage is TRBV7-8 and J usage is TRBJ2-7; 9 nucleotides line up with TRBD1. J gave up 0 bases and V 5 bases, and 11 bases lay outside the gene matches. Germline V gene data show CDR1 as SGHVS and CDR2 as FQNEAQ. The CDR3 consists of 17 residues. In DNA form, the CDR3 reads TGTGCCAGCAGCCCTTGGACAGGGGCCAAAAGCTCCTACGAGCAGTACTTC. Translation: CASSPWTGAKSSYEQYF. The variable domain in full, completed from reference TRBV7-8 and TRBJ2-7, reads GAGVSQSPRYKVAKRGQDVALRCDPISGHVSLFWYQQALGQGPEFLTYFQNEAQLDKSGLPSDRFFAERPEGSVSTLKIQRTQQEDSAVYLCASSPWTGAKSSYEQYFGPGTRLTVT.